The 27 T cell receptor beta chains below all came from one sample that was sequenced in a study of T cell responses to AZD1222 COVID-19 vaccine. Profiling relied on immunoSEQ multiplex PCR, and the TCRdb table lists in-frame clones only, not all of them. Among fewer than 200,000 clones listed, 85% to 95% were seen once. The starting material was peripheral blood, obtained on day 0 of AZD1222 vaccination. These receptors all come from an adult in good health.

This clone was seen only once. This rearrangement joins TRBV4-1 to TRBJ1-2; a weak D match, TRBD1 (6 bases). There are 17 residues in the CDR3. V dropped 0 bases and J dropped 8 bases, with 22 bases sitting between them. CDR1 is MGHRA and CDR2 is YSYEKL in the germline V gene. CDR3 loop: CASSQDWAGGAGEGYTF. The CDR3 bases are TGCGCCAGCAGCCAAGATTGGGCGGGGGGCGCGGGTGAGGGCTACACCTTC.

J is TRBJ1-1 and V is TRBV2; no clear D gene. Germline values: CDR1 SNHLY, CDR2 FYNNEI. CDR3 size: 14 residues. The V gene lost 3 bases and the J gene lost 4 bases, with 12 bases spanning the gap. CDR3 sequence reads: CASSDPGGSTEAFF. The CDR3 DNA reads TGTGCCAGCAGTGACCCCGGTGGAAGCACTGAAGCTTTCTTT.

The chain joins TRBV19 to TRBJ2-1, with D maybe TRBD1 (6 bases). The CDR3 length is 15 residues. The germline V gene has CDR1 LNHDA and CDR2 SQIVND (reference sequence). Trimming removed 4 bases from V and 0 bases from J, with 10 bases in between. Written as DNA, the CDR3 is TGTGCCAGTAGTAAGGACAGATTCTCCTACAATGAGCAGTTCTTC. Protein: CASSKDRFSYNEQFF.

In its sample, this clone was seen once. The chain has TRBV1 and TRBJ2-7; the DNA was not compared with TRBD2, the D call given in the table. TRBV1 is a listed pseudogene. The CDR3 length is 17 residues. The CDR3 is CTSSPPAGSGIFYEQYF. In DNA, the CDR3 is TGCACCAGCAGCCCACCTGCAGGTAGCGGGATCTTCTACGAGCAGTACTTC.

Here the CDR3 reads CASSSTGTAPAAFF. In DNA form, the CDR3 reads TGTGCCAGTAGCTCGACCGGGACAGCCCCGGCAGCTTTCTTT. The chain joins TRBV19 to TRBJ1-1; 7 bases fit TRBD1. The germline V gene has CDR1 LNHDA and CDR2 SQIVND (reference sequence). J gave up 10 bases and V 6 bases, and 14 bases lay outside the gene matches. CDR3 length: 14 residues.

The chain is built from TRBV3-1 (or the pseudogene TRBV3-2) and TRBJ1-1, with a tentative D call TRBD1 (5 bases). This CDR3 is built from 14 residues. Germline V gives CDR1 LGHDT, CDR2 YNNKEL (reference sequence). V was clipped by 3 bases and J by 3 bases, with 11 bases between them. CDR3 nucleotides: TGTGCCAGCAGCCAGAAGGGGCCACACACTGAAGCTTTCTTT. This gives the protein CASSQKGPHTEAFF.

The chain combines TRBV18 with TRBJ2-3; 7 bases are a match to TRBD1. CDR3 length: 16 residues. V gave up 4 bases and J gave up 0 bases; unmatched junction bases: 7. The germline V gene has CDR1 KGHSH and CDR2 LQKENI. CDR3 amino acids: CASSRAMGQSTDTQYF. The CDR3 DNA sequence: TGTGCCAGCTCACGGGCTATGGGACAGAGCACAGATACGCAGTATTTT.

This chain joins TRBV7-9 and TRBJ2-7; D unresolved. CDR1 and CDR2 from the germline V gene are SEHNR and FQNEAQ (reference sequence). Trimming took off 1 base at V and 5 bases at J, with 9 bases between the two ends. The CDR3 extends over 13 amino acids. CDR3 in amino acids: CASSLDVFDEQYF. The CDR3 DNA reads TGTGCCAGCAGCTTAGATGTATTCGACGAGCAGTACTTC.

J is TRBJ2-7 and V is TRBV29-1, with 7 positions matching TRBD1. V dropped 4 bases and J dropped 2; count of bases not matched to a gene: 8. Germline V gene sequence: CDR1 SQVTM, CDR2 ANQGSEA. This CDR3 spans 14 amino acids. The CDR3 reads CSVALTGSAYEQYF. CDR3 coding DNA: TGCAGCGTTGCCCTGACAGGGTCTGCCTACGAGCAGTACTTC.

This chain connects TRBV30 to TRBJ2-3; either TRBD1 or TRBD2 may fit D (6 bases each). The CDR3 is 14 residues long. Trimming shortened V by 3 bases and J by 5 bases, and 15 bases separated the two germline ends. In germline, CDR1 is GTSNPN, CDR2 SVGIG (reference sequence). CDR3 amino acids: CAWSPGGLVDTQYF. The CDR3 bases are TGTGCCTGGAGCCCTGGGGGGCTGGTAGATACGCAGTATTTT.

The chain couples TRBV5-1 to TRBJ2-5, with TRBD1 matching over 8 bases. From germline, CDR1 is SGHRS and CDR2 YFSETQ. The trim removed 4 bases at V and 0 bases at J, leaving 2 bases unmatched. This CDR3 has 14 amino acids. The CDR3 reads CASSIQGDQETQYF. CDR3 DNA sequence: TGCGCCAGCAGCATACAGGGGGACCAAGAGACCCAGTACTTC.

In its sample, this clone was seen a few times. As DNA, the CDR3 is TGTTCCACAGGGAACACGAACACTGAAGCTTTCTTT. Encoded protein: CSTGNTNTEAFF. This chain connects TRBV7-9 to TRBJ1-1, with D perhaps TRBD1 (6 bases). Germline CDR1 SEHNR, CDR2 FQNEAQ (reference sequence). This CDR3 contains 12 residues.

V is TRBV12-5 and J is TRBJ2-3, with D unresolved. The ends were cut back, 6 bases at V and 5 bases at J, with 9 bases in the middle. There are 12 residues in the CDR3. The germline V gene encodes CDR1 LGHNT and CDR2 FRNRAP. CDR3 region: CASGRLVDTQYF. The CDR3 DNA reads TGTGCTAGTGGGCGCCTCGTAGATACGCAGTATTTT.

The gene calls are TRBV2 and TRBJ1-3; TRBD1 aligns across 7 bases. The junction had 6 bases not matched to a gene; V was cut back by 7 bases and J by 0 bases. The CDR3 is 15 residues long. Germline CDR1 is SNHLY and CDR2 is FYNNEI. The CDR3 here is CASTPDRASGNTIYF. The CDR3 coding sequence is TGTGCCAGCACTCCAGACAGGGCCTCTGGAAACACCATATATTTT.

This sequence joins TRBV3-1 (or the pseudogene TRBV3-2) and TRBJ1-2, with 8 bases lining up with TRBD1. Germline trimming cut 1 base from V and 6 bases from J; bases unmatched to any gene: 7. There are 15 residues in the CDR3. Germline V CDR1 and CDR2: LGHDT, YNNKEL (reference sequence). The CDR3 DNA is TGTGCCAGCAGCCAAGCATTCAGGGGGCGCGATGGCTACACCTTC. It yields the protein CASSQAFRGRDGYTF.

The chain uses TRBV5-6 and TRBJ1-5, with a possible D match to TRBD1 (5 bases). The V gene's germline CDR1 is SGHDT and CDR2 YYEEEE. The CDR3 totals 13 residues. Trimming left V 0 bases short and J 4 bases short, with 5 bases between. CDR3 DNA sequence: TGTGCCAGCAGCTTGGGACAGAATCAGCCCCAGCATTTT. Translation gives CASSLGQNQPQHF. Full variable domain (remainder filled in from reference TRBV5-6 and TRBJ1-5): DAGVTQSPTHLIKTRGQQVTLRCSPKSGHDTVSWYQQALGQGPQFIFQYYEEEERQRGNFPDRFSGHQFPNYSSELNVNALLLGDSALYLCASSLGQNQPQHFGDGTRLSIL.

In DNA, the CDR3 is TGTGCCAGCAGCTTGTCGGGACCATACTCCTACGAGCAGTACTTC. This sequence encodes CASSLSGPYSYEQYF. The chain has TRBV5-5 and TRBJ2-7; the D gene could be TRBD1 or TRBD2 (5 bases each). The length of the CDR3 is 15 residues. Germline V gene data show CDR1 as SGHKS and CDR2 as YYEKEE (reference sequence). Trimming removed 1 base at V and 0 bases at J, with 11 bases between.

The genes are TRBV11-1 and TRBJ2-7; D not certain. V lost 1 base, J lost 4 bases, and 14 bases lay in between. Germline CDR1 SGHAT, CDR2 FQDESV (reference sequence). The CDR3 totals 15 residues. The CDR3 DNA reads as TGTGCCAGCAGCTTAGGAAGCGCCCTGGGGTACGAGCAGTACTTC. It is translated as CASSLGSALGYEQYF.

This chain uses TRBV5-4 with TRBJ1-3, with TRBD1 matching over 11 bases. In germline, CDR1 is SGHNT, CDR2 YYREEE (reference sequence). The V and J ends lost 4 bases and 8 bases, in that order; junction bases with no gene match: 5. The CDR3 loop spans 14 amino acids. CDR3 coding DNA: TGTGCCAGCAGCCGGGACAGGGGGATACACACCATATATTTT. Its protein is CASSRDRGIHTIYF.

Concerning this clone: This specimen includes other DNA sequences encoding the same CDR3. The CDR3 DNA is TGCGCCAGCAGCTTGGAACCCTCTGGAAACACCATATATTTT. Encoded protein: CASSLEPSGNTIYF. The chain has TRBV5-1 and TRBJ1-3; D gene ambiguous. The CDR3 covers 14 residues. Germline lookup yields CDR1 SGHRS and CDR2 YFSETQ. The ends were cut back, 0 bases at V and 0 bases at J, with 4 bases in the middle.

J is TRBJ2-7 and V is TRBV5-8; 7 nucleotides match TRBD1. This CDR3 has 14 amino acids. Germline lookup yields CDR1 SGHTS and CDR2 YDEGEE. With V trimmed by 3 bases and J by 7 bases, 10 bases remained unmatched. The CDR3 loop is CASSYLGTVREQYF. CDR3 DNA: TGTGCCAGCAGCTACCTCGGGACAGTACGAGAGCAGTACTTC.

This chain joins TRBV2 and TRBJ2-1, with 8 bases identical to TRBD1. J was trimmed by 1 base and V by 7 bases; bases with no gene match: 18. The CDR3 runs 19 residues. Germline V gene lookup returns CDR1 SNHLY and CDR2 FYNNEI. DNA of the CDR3: TGTGCCAGCACCGGGGACAGGACAATGGGTACTACTTCCTACAATGAGCAGTTCTTC. Translated: CASTGDRTMGTTSYNEQFF.

The V gene is TRBV14, the J gene TRBJ2-6; D not certain. CDR1 and CDR2 from the germline V gene are SGHDN and FVKESK. The germline V and J ends were trimmed by 4 bases and 0 bases, with 7 bases remaining between them. The CDR3 is 15 residues long. This CDR3 is CASSLAGSGANVLTF. The CDR3 DNA reads TGTGCCAGCAGCCTCGCTGGCTCTGGGGCCAACGTCCTGACTTTC.

V and J are TRBV2 and TRBJ1-5; no reliable D call. This CDR3 is built from 15 residues. The germline gives CDR1 SNHLY, CDR2 FYNNEI. V dropped 4 bases and J dropped 1 base, with 11 bases sitting between them. The CDR3 sequence is CASSGTAVSNQPQHF. The CDR3 nucleotides read TGTGCCAGCAGTGGCACAGCCGTAAGCAATCAGCCCCAGCATTTT.

This sequence joins TRBV11-2 and TRBJ2-3; TRBD1 aligns across 9 bases. The CDR3 runs to 17 residues. V gave up 0 bases and J gave up 2 bases; unmatched junction bases: 6. Germline values: CDR1 SGHAT, CDR2 FQNNGV. The CDR3 region has the DNA TGTGCCAGCAGCTTAGACTACAGGGGGCCCGCCACAGATACGCAGTATTTT. Translated, it gives CASSLDYRGPATDTQYF.

This clone has a single count. The V and J genes are TRBV6-5 and TRBJ1-3, with TRBD1 matching 7 bases. CDR3 length: 15 amino acids. V shed 5 bases and J 0 bases; nucleotides not matched to a gene: 4. From germline, CDR1 is MNHEY and CDR2 SVGAGI. CDR3 bases: TGTGCCAGCAGTCCACAGGGGCACTCTGGAAACACCATATATTTT. Amino acid sequence: CASSPQGHSGNTIYF.

The V gene is TRBV6-5, the J gene TRBJ1-6; D gene uncertain. Germline V gene lookup returns CDR1 MNHEY and CDR2 SVGAGI. There are 14 residues in the CDR3. V dropped 10 bases and J dropped 7 bases, with 17 bases sitting between them. CDR3 sequence reads: CATSPGRVNSPLHF. As DNA, the CDR3 is TGTGCCACAAGTCCCGGACGGGTAAATTCACCCCTCCACTTT.